Following are 28 T cell receptor beta chains from one sample sequenced in a study of TIL therapy for anti-PD-1-resistant metastatic lung cancer. Sequencing used immunoSEQ v3. The table came from immunoSEQ multiplex PCR; TCRdb's copy has only in-frame clones and leaves some out. The sample lists about 52,000 clones, around 79% occurring once. Noted time point: pre-treatment sample, taken before nivolumab and TIL therapy. Sequenced here: blood, sampled at baseline. The receptors come from a woman between 30 and 85 years old with non-small cell lung cancer.

V is TRBV19 and J is TRBJ2-1; D is unresolved. The germline V and J ends were trimmed by 3 bases and 3 bases, with 0 bases remaining between them. Germline V CDR1 and CDR2: LNHDA, SQIVND (reference sequence). The CDR3 has 11 amino acids. CDR3 nucleotides: TGTGCCAGTAGTATCTACAATGAGCAGTTCTTC. Protein product: CASSIYNEQFF.

The genes are TRBV7-8 and TRBJ1-3; no reliable D call. The germline gives CDR1 SGHVS, CDR2 FQNEAQ. Trimming removed 5 bases from V and 0 bases from J, with 11 bases in between. The CDR3 is 15 residues long. The DNA of the CDR3 is TGTGCCAGCAGCAAGACGGGGTACTCTGGAAACACCATATATTTT. This encodes CASSKTGYSGNTIYF.

V usage is TRBV11-3 and J usage is TRBJ2-6; D gene uncertain. This CDR3 spans 16 amino acids. Trimming removed 5 bases from V and 0 bases from J, with 11 bases in between. Per the germline V gene, CDR1 is SGHNT and CDR2 is YENEEA. CDR3 region: CASSPKGLSGANVLTF. The CDR3, as DNA: TGTGCCAGCAGCCCCAAGGGCCTCTCTGGGGCCAACGTCCTGACTTTC.

In this sample, this clone turned up once. The chain recombines TRBV9 with TRBJ2-5; D remains unclear. The V end was cut by 4 bases, the J end by 7 bases, with 17 bases between. In germline, CDR1 is SGDLS, CDR2 YYNGEE. The CDR3 is 14 residues long. CDR3 nucleotide sequence: TGTGCCAGCAGCTATGCTTATGAGGTGGGGACCCAGTACTTC. Translation gives CASSYAYEVGTQYF.

The V gene is TRBV10-1, the J gene TRBJ2-3; 11 bases align to TRBD2. The CDR3 is made up of 14 amino acids. With V trimmed by 5 bases and J by 4 bases, 2 bases remained unmatched. In germline, CDR1 is WNHNN, CDR2 SYGVQD (reference sequence). This CDR3 reads CASSRGLAADTQYF. The CDR3 nucleotides read TGCGCCAGCAGTAGGGGACTAGCGGCAGATACGCAGTATTTT.

The V and J genes are TRBV29-1 and TRBJ2-1; D call uncertain. In germline, CDR1 is SQVTM, CDR2 ANQGSEA. The CDR3 consists of 14 residues. V gave up 2 bases and J gave up 2 bases, with 10 bases separating them. The DNA of the CDR3 is TGCAGCGTTGAAAGCGCCGAGCCCTACAATGAGCAGTTCTTC. The encoded protein is CSVESAEPYNEQFF.

V gene TRBV7-3 combines with J gene TRBJ2-3; 9 positions agree with TRBD2. After removal of 3 bases from V and 9 bases from J, the junction contained 7 bases not matched to a gene. The CDR3 totals 14 residues. CDR1 SGHTA and CDR2 FQGTGA come from the germline V gene. The CDR3 region is CASSLTPTSGTQYF. DNA of the CDR3: TGTGCCAGCAGCTTGACGCCGACTAGCGGCACGCAGTATTTT.

V is TRBV6-5 and J is TRBJ1-1; tentative D call: TRBD1 (5 bases). The CDR3 runs 16 residues. From germline, CDR1 is MNHEY and CDR2 SVGAGI. V was clipped by 2 bases and J by 2 bases, with 15 bases between them. The CDR3 loop is CASSYAVGGFNTEAFF. The CDR3 bases are TGTGCCAGCAGTTACGCGGTTGGGGGTTTTAACACTGAAGCTTTCTTT.

V gene TRBV5-4 combines with J gene TRBJ2-5; D may match TRBD1 or TRBD2 (5 bases each). Germline CDR1 is SGHNT and CDR2 is YYREEE (reference sequence). The CDR3 is 15 residues long. V gave up 3 bases and J gave up 2 bases, with 14 bases separating them. CDR3 loop: CASSSTGTYQETQYF. The CDR3 DNA follows: TGTGCCAGCAGCTCAACCGGGACCTATCAAGAGACCCAGTACTTC.

The chain links TRBV4-2 to TRBJ2-1; TRBD2 agrees at 11 bases. The V and J ends lost 6 bases and 7 bases, in that order; junction bases with no gene match: 8. This CDR3 has 15 amino acids. CDR1 is LGHNA and CDR2 is YNFKEQ in the germline V gene. In DNA, the CDR3 is TGTGCCAGCAGGCAAACTAGCGGGAGCATTAATGAGCAGTTCTTC. Translating it yields CASRQTSGSINEQFF.

CDR3 nucleotides: TGTGCCAGCAGCTCCCCTCCCGGACAGGGAAGCTCCTACGAGCAGTACTTC. Protein sequence: CASSSPPGQGSSYEQYF. The chain links TRBV5-8 to TRBJ2-7; 8 bases line up with TRBD1. CDR3 length equals 17 residues. Germline CDR1 and CDR2: SGHTS and YDEGEE. V dropped 3 bases and J dropped 0; count of bases not matched to a gene: 11.

The V gene is TRBV2, the J gene TRBJ2-2; maybe TRBD2 (5 bases). V dropped 7 bases and J dropped 1 base, with 16 bases sitting between them. The CDR3 is made up of 16 amino acids. Germline V gene lookup returns CDR1 SNHLY and CDR2 FYNNEI. For the CDR3, the DNA is TGTGCCAGCATAAGGAGCCAAGCGGTGAACACCGGGGAGCTGTTTTTT. Protein: CASIRSQAVNTGELFF.

The chain couples TRBV10-2 to TRBJ2-3; 9 positions match TRBD2. With V trimmed by 8 bases and J by 0 bases, 9 bases remained unmatched. This CDR3 comprises 16 residues. Germline CDR1 reads WSHSY; CDR2 reads SAAADI. The CDR3 DNA reads as TGCGCCAGCGAGACCGGGACTAGCTTAAGCACAGATACGCAGTATTTT. It codes for CASETGTSLSTDTQYF.

Concerning this clone: Other DNA sequences in the same sample also yield this CDR3. The rearrangement uses TRBV7-2 and TRBJ2-1; 13 bases agree with TRBD2. The germline V gene has CDR1 SGHTA and CDR2 FQGNSA. The J segment lost 5 bases and the V segment lost 4 bases, leaving 14 bases of the junction unmatched. This CDR3 spans 19 amino acids. CDR3 amino acids: CASSYGPAWTSGGDNEQFF. The CDR3 coding sequence is TGTGCCAGCAGCTACGGGCCGGCTTGGACTAGCGGGGGTGACAATGAGCAGTTCTTC.

This sequence joins TRBV11-2 and TRBJ2-6; D is undetermined. This CDR3 comprises 17 residues. V was trimmed by 5 bases and J by 0 bases, leaving 14 bases between them. CDR1 is SGHAT and CDR2 is FQNNGV in the germline V gene. CDR3 protein: CASSLRGLSSGANVLTF. CDR3 DNA sequence: TGTGCCAGCAGCCTACGTGGCCTCAGCTCTGGGGCCAACGTCCTGACTTTC.

The rearrangement joins TRBV5-1 to TRBJ2-1, with 13 bases matching TRBD2. Germline V gene lookup returns CDR1 SGHRS and CDR2 YFSETQ. The CDR3 length is 16 residues. The trim removed 3 bases at V and 9 bases at J, leaving 9 bases unmatched. CDR3 in DNA: TGCGCCAGCAGCTCCTGGACTAGCGGGAGTTTGGGTGAGCAGTTCTTC. Protein: CASSSWTSGSLGEQFF.

This chain uses TRBV7-9 with TRBJ1-2, with D possibly TRBD1 on 6 matching bases. The CDR3 has 13 amino acids. Germline CDR1 is SEHNR and CDR2 is FQNEAQ (reference sequence). V was shortened by 1 base and J by 10 bases, with 13 bases between the two germline ends. Written as DNA, the CDR3 is TGTGCCAGCAGCTTAGGACAGGAGGAAGCCTACACCTTC. Translating it yields CASSLGQEEAYTF.

The V gene is TRBV5-1, the J gene TRBJ2-2; TRBD1 aligns across 9 bases. V lost 4 bases, J lost 7 bases, and 14 bases stayed unmatched. There are 17 residues in the CDR3. Germline values: CDR1 SGHRS, CDR2 YFSETQ. The CDR3 sequence is CASSPDLQGAQGGELFF. DNA of the CDR3: TGCGCCAGCAGCCCAGACTTACAGGGGGCGCAGGGCGGGGAGCTGTTTTTT.

Here the CDR3 reads CASSLGAPRLNQPQHF. CDR3 nucleotides: TGTGCCAGCAGCTTAGGGGCTCCCAGGCTGAATCAGCCCCAGCATTTT. The genes are TRBV7-2 and TRBJ1-5, with no clear D. This CDR3 comprises 16 residues. V lost 1 base and J 4 bases, leaving 14 bases between the germline ends. Germline V CDR1 and CDR2: SGHTA, FQGNSA.

J is TRBJ1-2 and V is TRBV6-1; D remains ambiguous. The CDR3 runs 12 residues. Germline lookup yields CDR1 MNHNS and CDR2 SASEGT. Trimming took off 8 bases at V and 1 base at J, with 8 bases between the two ends. The CDR3 coding sequence is TGTGCCAGCGGGGTCATTAACTATGGCTACACCTTC. Residues: CASGVINYGYTF.

The sample holds a few counts of this clone. The gene calls are TRBV7-9 and TRBJ1-1, with 11 bases matching TRBD1. The CDR3 contains 16 residues. V trimming: 7 bases; J trimming: 4 bases; junction bases outside the gene matches: 11. Looked up from germline, CDR1 is SEHNR and CDR2 is FQNEAQ (reference sequence). CDR3 in DNA: TGTGCCAGCACCCCGATTAGGGGGACAGGGGGCACTGAAGCTTTCTTT. Its translation is CASTPIRGTGGTEAFF.

This clone turned up a few times. DNA of the CDR3: TGTGCCAGCAGACCAGACAGTGACACTGAAGCTTTCTTT. Its translation is CASRPDSDTEAFF. V gene TRBV2 combines with J gene TRBJ1-1; TRBD1 is a possible D gene (5 bases). Germline loops: CDR1 SNHLY, CDR2 FYNNEI. This CDR3 contains 13 residues. V lost 6 bases, J lost 3 bases, and 11 bases lay in between.

The V call is TRBV4-3, the J call TRBJ2-7, with D perhaps TRBD1 (7 bases). Trimming shortened V by 0 bases and J by 2 bases, and 11 bases separated the two germline ends. This CDR3 comprises 15 residues. Germline V gene data show CDR1 as LGHNA and CDR2 as YSLEER. CDR3 in amino acids: CASSQDGGTAYEQYF. The CDR3 DNA follows: TGCGCCAGCAGCCAAGATGGAGGGACAGCCTACGAGCAGTACTTC.

The sample holds a few counts of this clone. The chain is built from TRBV6-1 and TRBJ2-6; D ambiguous. The CDR3 length is 15 residues. CDR1 is MNHNS and CDR2 is SASEGT in the germline V gene. Trimming took 5 bases from V and 0 from J, leaving 8 bases between them. The CDR3 sequence: CASSSTVSGANVLTF. CDR3 in DNA: TGTGCCAGCAGTTCAACAGTCTCTGGGGCCAACGTCCTGACTTTC.

The chain employs TRBV7-9 and TRBJ2-1; D is perhaps TRBD1 (5 bases). Trimming pared 1 base from V and 10 bases from J, leaving 5 bases between. CDR1 is SEHNR and CDR2 is FQNEAQ in the germline V gene (reference sequence). The CDR3 has 11 amino acids. In DNA, the CDR3 is TGTGCCAGCAGCTTAGACAGGGAGCAGTTCTTC. It specifies CASSLDREQFF.

This clone was detected a few times. J is TRBJ2-3 and V is TRBV19, with D hard to call. Germline values: CDR1 LNHDA, CDR2 SQIVND (reference sequence). This CDR3 has 14 residues. Deletions cut 10 bases from V and 0 bases from J, with 14 bases between. CDR3 nucleotides: TGTGCCACCAAAGAGCTCTTCAGCACAGATACGCAGTATTTT. Encoded protein: CATKELFSTDTQYF.

This chain links TRBV7-8 with TRBJ2-1; TRBD2 aligns across 14 bases. Losses at the gene ends were 7 bases for V and 7 bases for J; bases not matched to a gene: 6. The CDR3 totals 15 residues. Germline V gives CDR1 SGHVS, CDR2 FQNEAQ. As DNA, the CDR3 is TGTGCCAGCAAGACTAGCGGGAGGGCCAGGAATGAGCAGTTCTTC. This translates into CASKTSGRARNEQFF.

This chain connects TRBV21-1 to TRBJ1-2; TRBD1 is the table's D call and was not checked against the DNA. TRBV21-1 is a pseudogene locus. This CDR3 is built from 13 residues. CDR3 amino acids: CASNIQGVYGYTF. The CDR3 coding sequence is TGTGCCAGCAACATACAGGGTGTGTATGGCTACACCTTC.